A single sample gave rise to the 14 T cell receptor beta chains below, sequenced in a study of T cells in Graves' hyperthyroidism and ophthalmopathy (dated by TCRdb to between 2018 and 2021). Libraries were made using multiplex PCR. The reads were generated on an Illumina HiSeq 2000. Amplification of TCR beta CDR3 regions was carried out from RNA transcripts. For the first round of RT-PCR on the TCR CDR3, the HTBI primer set was used together with the Qiagen OneStep RT-PCR kit. TCRdb itself trimmed the public reads at Q25 with fastp, ran MiXCR and retained productive beta chains. For every CDR3 protein sequence, its rows merge into one entry that carries the most common genes and DNA. Across this sample there are approximately 620,000 distinct CDR3 sequences, with approximately 14% seen only once. More than 4.5% of the sample belongs to the ten largest clones. The sequenced material came from blood. The receptors derive from a woman under 40 with Graves' hyperthyroidism that later progressed to Graves' ophthalmopathy.

The V gene is TRBV20-1, the J gene TRBJ2-7, with D possibly being TRBD1 (6 bases). The CDR3 is 11 amino acids. V lost 5 bases and J lost 5, with 10 bases in between. Germline V gene sequence: CDR1 DFQATT, CDR2 SNEGSKA (reference sequence). Here the CDR3 reads CSAQDRNEQYF. The CDR3 DNA reads TGCAGTGCTCAAGACAGGAACGAGCAGTACTTC.

This chain links TRBV19 with TRBJ2-7; D not resolved. CDR1 is LNHDA and CDR2 is SQIVND in the germline V gene (reference sequence). V lost 2 bases and J 5 bases, leaving 13 bases between the germline ends. The CDR3 is 14 amino acids. CDR3 sequence reads: CASSIQGFAHEQYF. The CDR3 DNA follows: TGTGCCAGTAGTATACAAGGGTTCGCCCACGAGCAGTACTTC. The full variable domain, completed using reference TRBV19 and TRBJ2-7, is DGGITQSPKYLFRKEGQNVTLSCEQNLNHDAMYWYRQDPGQGLRLIYYSQIVNDFQKGDIAEGYSVSREKKESFPLTVTSAQKNPTAFYLCASSIQGFAHEQYFGPGTRLTVT.

This clonotype was seen repeatedly, ten times or more. This chain connects TRBV4-1 to TRBJ2-7; possible D gene TRBD2, 5 bases. Trimming shortened V by 0 bases and J by 2 bases, and 8 bases separated the two germline ends. CDR3 length: 14 amino acids. Germline lookup yields CDR1 MGHRA and CDR2 YSYEKL. In nucleotides, the CDR3 is TGCGCCAGCAGCCAAGACGGGGAGACCTACGAGCAGTACTTC. Translation gives CASSQDGETYEQYF.

This clonotype showed up just a few times. The chain carries TRBV6-2 or TRBV6-3 and TRBJ2-7, with 11 bases lining up with TRBD2. The V segment lost 2 bases and the J segment 7 bases; nucleotides outside the gene matches: 7. Germline CDR1 is MNHEY and CDR2 is SVGEGT. The CDR3 runs 15 residues. The CDR3 spells CASSYSLAGGFEQYF. The DNA for the CDR3 is TGTGCCAGCAGTTACAGCCTAGCGGGAGGTTTTGAGCAGTACTTC.

In this sample, this clonotype turned up a few times. The rearrangement links TRBV2 to TRBJ2-1; 8 nucleotides align to TRBD2. In germline, CDR1 is SNHLY, CDR2 FYNNEI. CDR3 size: 15 residues. Trimming cost V 7 bases and J 9 bases; bases outside gene matches: 14. This CDR3 reads CASTDGTRVRVEQFF. For the CDR3, the DNA is TGTGCCAGCACCGACGGGACTAGGGTGAGGGTTGAGCAGTTCTTC.

J is TRBJ2-1 and V is TRBV7-9, with D unclear. Trimming removed 4 bases from V and 0 bases from J, with 16 bases in between. CDR1 SEHNR and CDR2 FQNEAQ come from the germline V gene (reference sequence). The CDR3 extends over 17 amino acids. CDR3 in amino acids: CASSSRTKKVSYNEQFF. The CDR3, as DNA: TGTGCCAGCAGCTCGCGGACGAAGAAGGTCTCCTACAATGAGCAGTTCTTC.

The rearrangement links TRBV5-5 to TRBJ1-5; 11 bases match TRBD1. Germline CDR1 SGHKS, CDR2 YYEKEE (reference sequence). The CDR3 runs 17 residues. V was clipped by 3 bases and J by 6 bases; unmatched bases: 11. CDR3 sequence (DNA): TGTGCCAGCAGCTGGACTGGGACAGGGGGAGTGGGTCAGCCCCAGCATTTT. As protein: CASSWTGTGGVGQPQHF.

This clonotype was counted ten times or more. The CDR3 coding sequence is TGTGCCAGCCTAGGATACAGTTCGAACACTGAAGCTTTCTTT. Translating gives CASLGYSSNTEAFF. This chain uses TRBV28 with TRBJ1-1; D not certain. Germline V gene lookup returns CDR1 MDHEN and CDR2 SYDVKM. This CDR3 comprises 14 residues. The ends were cut back, 8 bases at V and 1 base at J, with 14 bases in the middle.

V usage is TRBV3-1 and J usage is TRBJ2-1, with D perhaps TRBD2 (5 bases). CDR1 and CDR2 from the germline V gene are LGHDT and YNNKEL (reference sequence). This CDR3 is 16 amino acids long. Deletions cut 8 bases from V and 0 bases from J, with 17 bases between. The CDR3 bases are TGTGCCAGCTTAACGGGAAAGAAGAGCTCCTACAATGAGCAGTTCTTC. Protein sequence: CASLTGKKSSYNEQFF.

This clonotype was recorded many times. J is TRBJ2-5 and V is TRBV20-1; possibly TRBD1 or TRBD2 for D (5 bases each). The germline V and J ends were trimmed by 0 bases and 4 bases, with 15 bases remaining between them. Germline V gene sequence: CDR1 DFQATT, CDR2 SNEGSKA (reference sequence). The CDR3 covers 15 residues. CDR3 in amino acids: CSARDRWGYRETQYF. For the CDR3, the DNA is TGCAGTGCTAGAGATCGATGGGGGTATAGAGAGACCCAGTACTTC.

The gene calls are TRBV7-2 and TRBJ1-1, with 8 positions matching TRBD1. J was trimmed by 5 bases and V by 4 bases; bases with no gene match: 6. Germline V gene sequence: CDR1 SGHTA, CDR2 FQGNSA. CDR3 length: 14 residues. CDR3 in amino acids: CASSSTGAGTEAFF. CDR3 DNA: TGTGCCAGCAGCTCGACAGGGGCTGGAACTGAAGCTTTCTTT.

This clonotype appeared many times. This chain connects TRBV11-2 to TRBJ2-7; perhaps TRBD2 as D (6 bases). Germline CDR1 is SGHAT and CDR2 is FQNNGV. Trimming left V 4 bases short and J 3 bases short, with 13 bases between. The CDR3 consists of 14 residues. The CDR3 is CASSSSRGGYEQYF. DNA of the CDR3: TGTGCCAGCAGCTCCAGCCGGGGAGGCTACGAGCAGTACTTC.

This clonotype was counted ten times or more. This rearrangement joins TRBV6-1 to TRBJ2-7; D may be TRBD1 (6 bases). CDR1 is MNHNS, CDR2 SASEGT, per germline. The CDR3 length is 15 residues. The ends were cut back, 4 bases at V and 0 bases at J, with 13 bases in the middle. The CDR3 sequence: CASSGRQASSYEQYF. For the CDR3, the DNA is TGTGCCAGCAGTGGGCGACAGGCGAGCTCCTACGAGCAGTACTTC.

The chain couples TRBV29-1 to TRBJ2-7; D unresolved. The V gene's germline CDR1 is SQVTM and CDR2 ANQGSEA. The V end lost 5 bases, the J end lost 7 bases, and 12 bases lay between the germline ends. This CDR3 has 11 amino acids. The CDR3 nucleotides are TGCAGCGTTAGTGGACCACCGGAGCAGTACTTC. Translating gives CSVSGPPEQYF.